Listed below are T cell receptor beta chains from one sample, sequenced in a study of blood T cell repertoires in COVID-19. Repertoires were generated with immunoSEQ multiplex PCR, while TCRdb's copy carries only in-frame clones and drops some. The sample holds a few hundred thousand clones, approximately 87% seen once. Sequenced material: PBMCs or T cells enriched from blood (not recorded which). The receptors shown here come from a man aged 25 to 40 who had recovered from COVID-19. CDR3s include the opening cysteine and the closing phenylalanine or tryptophan. A D gene is named only where the DNA matches it firmly. A clone size is listed for some rows: how often the clone was seen (once, few, many), or a class if it is expanded.

>TRBJ1-2|TRBV7-3|.|.
TGTGCCAGCAGCTCCGGACAAAACTATGGCTACACCTTC
CASSSGQNYGYTF
>TRBJ2-7|TRBV12-5|TRBD1|.
TGTGCTAGTGGACGGGACAGCGCCTACGAGCAGTACTTC
CASGRDSAYEQYF
>TRBJ1-2|TRBV19|.|.
TGTGCCAGTAGTATCCGGGATGGCGGCTACACCTTC
CASSIRDGGYTF
>TRBJ1-1|TRBV10-3|TRBD1|.
TGTGCCATCAGTGAGTCTGCACAGGGGGCTGGGAACACTGAAGCTTTCTTT
CAISESAQGAGNTEAFF
>TRBJ1-2|TRBV2|TRBD1|.
TGTGCCAGCAGGGTCGCAGGGGGTGGCTACACCTTC
CASRVAGGGYTF
>TRBJ2-7|TRBV6-5|.|.
TGTGCCAGCACACGGGGGACCTCCTACGAGCAGTACTTC
CASTRGTSYEQYF
>TRBJ1-3|TRBV18|.|few
TGTGCCAGCTCACCACCGATCCAGGCGTCGGGAAACACCATATATTTT
CASSPPIQASGNTIYF
>TRBJ2-2|TRBV11-2|TRBD2|.
TGTGCCAGCAGCTTAGCTGGGGGGGCGAACACCGGGGAGCTGTTTTTT
CASSLAGGANTGELFF
>TRBJ1-2|TRBV5-6|.|.
TGTGCCAGCAGCTCCTACATAGAGCGGGACTATGGCTACACCTTC
CASSSYIERDYGYTF
>TRBJ2-5|TRBV13|.|.
TGTGCCAGCAGCCCTCCGGACAGCCAAGAGACCCAGTACTTC
CASSPPDSQETQYF
>TRBJ1-2|TRBV19|.|.
TGTGCCAGTACCTCCGAGGCTAGGGGCTACACCTTC
CASTSEARGYTF
>TRBJ2-1|TRBV7-9|TRBD2|.
TGTGCCAGCAGCCCGAAGCGGGGGCCCTACAATGAGCAGTTCTTC
CASSPKRGPYNEQFF
>TRBJ1-1|TRBV2|TRBD1|.
TGTGCCAGCACGAACAGGGGTATGAACACTGAAGCTTTCTTT
CASTNRGMNTEAFF
>TRBJ1-2|TRBV18|.|.
TGTGCCAGCTCACACGGGTCGGGAGCAGGCTACACCTTC
CASSHGSGAGYTF
>TRBJ1-1|TRBV5-5|.|.
TGTGCCAGCAGCTTAAGGGCCGGAGGCACTGAAGCTTTCTTT
CASSLRAGGTEAFF
>TRBJ1-1|TRBV5-6|.|.
TGTGCCAGCAGCCCCGCGGGGGCAGCATCCATGAACACTGAAGCTTTCTTT
CASSPAGAASMNTEAFF
>TRBJ2-7|TRBV27|TRBD1|.
TGTGCCAGCAGTCCATACAGGGGCGACGAGCAGTACTTC
CASSPYRGDEQYF
>TRBJ2-7|TRBV4-1|.|few
TGCGCCAGCAGCCCAAAGCTAGGAACCTACGAGCAGTACTTC
CASSPKLGTYEQYF
>TRBJ2-7|TRBV27|.|.
TGTGCCAGCAGTTTATCTGGCAGGGTAGGCGAGCAGTACTTC
CASSLSGRVGEQYF
>TRBJ1-5|TRBV7-8|.|.
TGTGCCAGCAGCTTAGAGATGGCAGGGAACAATCAGCCCCAGCATTTT
CASSLEMAGNNQPQHF
>TRBJ2-7|TRBV19|.|.
TGTGCCAGTAGTATAGGGCGGGGCCCCTCCTACGAGCAGTACTTC
CASSIGRGPSYEQYF
>TRBJ1-2|TRBV6-2/TRBV6-3|.|.
TGTGCCAGCAGTTACCGACCAGGGCCCACACTCTCTAACTATGGCTACACCTTC
CASSYRPGPTLSNYGYTF
>TRBJ2-3|TRBV29-1|.|once
TGCAGCGTTGAATATGGCACAGATACGCAGTATTTT
CSVEYGTDTQYF
>TRBJ1-1|TRBV7-9|TRBD1|.
TGTGCCAGCAGCCCAGGAATGACAGGGATGAACACTGAAGCTTTCTTT
CASSPGMTGMNTEAFF
>TRBJ2-7|TRBV7-9|.|.
TGTGCCAGCAGCTTAGGCAGACGGAGCGGGTCCGCGTCCTACGAGCAGTACTTC
CASSLGRRSGSASYEQYF
>TRBJ2-1|TRBV10-1|.|.
TGCGCCAGCAGTCTCAGTCTAGGGGATGAGCAGTTCTTC
CASSLSLGDEQFF
>TRBJ1-5|TRBV30|.|.
TGTGCCTCTGGGGCTTATAGCAATCAGCCCCAGCATTTT
CASGAYSNQPQHF
>TRBJ1-6|TRBV15|TRBD1|.
TGTGCCACCAACCCGGGACAGGGGAATTCACCCCTCCACTTT
CATNPGQGNSPLHF
>TRBJ2-1|TRBV5-1|TRBD2|.
TGCGCCAGCAGCTGGCCGGTTGAGCGGGGGAGCTCCTACAATGAGCAGTTCTTC
CASSWPVERGSSYNEQFF
>TRBJ2-1|TRBV7-8|TRBD1|.
TGTGCCAGCAGCATGGGACAGGGTCTTGATGAGCAGTTCTTC
CASSMGQGLDEQFF
>TRBJ2-1|TRBV7-9|.|.
TGTGCCAGCAGCTCCCCCCTAACGGAGCAGTTCTTC
CASSSPLTEQFF
>TRBJ1-1|TRBV18|TRBD1|.
TGTGCCAGCTCACCCTTTTTTGCGGACAGGGGTCTAAGCACTGAAGCTTTCTTT
CASSPFFADRGLSTEAFF
>TRBJ1-5|TRBV5-5|TRBD1|.
TGTGCCAGCAGCTCTCGGACAGGGTCCGATCAGCCCCAGCATTTT
CASSSRTGSDQPQHF
>TRBJ1-4|TRBV9|.|.
TGTGCCAGCAGCGACGATACCCAGGGAGGGAAAGAAAAACTGTTTTTT
CASSDDTQGGKEKLFF
>TRBJ2-1|TRBV10-3|TRBD2|.
TGTGCCATCAGTGTGGGGAGGGGAGGCTACAATGAGCAGTTCTTC
CAISVGRGGYNEQFF
>TRBJ2-7|TRBV3-1/TRBV3-2|.|few
TGTGCCAGCAGCCAAGGACTAGTGGGAATGGGATACGAGCAGTACTTC
CASSQGLVGMGYEQYF
>TRBJ2-6|TRBV2|.|.
TGTGCCACTAAACCATCATCTGGGGCCAACGTCCTGACTTTC
CATKPSSGANVLTF
>TRBJ2-2|TRBV7-2|.|few
TGTGCCAGCAGCTTGTGGGGGCCGGACACCGGGGAGCTGTTTTTT
CASSLWGPDTGELFF
>TRBJ2-7|TRBV30|.|.
TGTGCCTGGAGTGTAGCCGCGGGGGAGCAGTACTTC
CAWSVAAGEQYF
>TRBJ1-6|TRBV19|.|.
TGTGCCAGTAGTATGAGGGATTCACCCCTCCACTTT
CASSMRDSPLHF
>TRBJ2-7|TRBV11-2|.|.
TGTGCCAGCAGCTTGGGCCCACAGGCCCCCGAGCAGTACTTC
CASSLGPQAPEQYF
>TRBJ1-5|TRBV19|TRBD1|.
TGTGCCAGTAGGGGACAGGGGGATCAGCCCCAGCATTTT
CASRGQGDQPQHF
>TRBJ1-2|TRBV18|.|.
TGTGCCAGCTCACCAATTCCGGGTAACTATGGCTACACCTTC
CASSPIPGNYGYTF
>TRBJ1-4|TRBV4-2|.|.
TGTGCCAGCAGCCAACCCCTGGGGAGGGGATATGCAACTAATGAAAAACTGTTTTTT
CASSQPLGRGYATNEKLFF
>TRBJ2-1|TRBV11-3|TRBD1|.
TGTGCCAGCAGCTTAGGGACAGGTTCCTACAATGAGCAGTTCTTC
CASSLGTGSYNEQFF
>TRBJ2-1|TRBV29-1|TRBD2|.
TGCAGCGTTTACCCCCGTTTTAGCGGGGATAGCTCCTACAATGAGCAGTTCTTC
CSVYPRFSGDSSYNEQFF
>TRBJ1-1|TRBV20-1|TRBD1|.
TGCAGTGCTAGTAAAGGACAGGGCGACACTGAAGCTTTCTTT
CSASKGQGDTEAFF
>TRBJ1-4|TRBV7-2|.|.
TGTGCCAGCAGCTTCCCCGGCCAGGGAGGTGAAAAACTGTTTTTT
CASSFPGQGGEKLFF
>TRBJ2-1|TRBV27|.|.
TGTGCCAGCAGGTCTAGAACTGAGCAGTTCTTC
CASRSRTEQFF
>TRBJ2-5|TRBV5-6|.|.
TGTGCCAGCAGCGACTCAGGGTTTGAGGCCCAGTACTTC
CASSDSGFEAQYF
>TRBJ1-5|TRBV2|.|once
TGTGCCAGCAGTCATAGCAATCAGCCCCAGCATTTT
CASSHSNQPQHF
>TRBJ1-3|TRBV6-5|.|.
TGTGCCAGCAGCCGCGACAGAGGAGGAAACACCATATATTTT
CASSRDRGGNTIYF
>TRBJ1-1|TRBV29-1|TRBD1|.
TGCAGCGGGGACAGAATCATGAACACTGAAGCTTTCTTT
CSGDRIMNTEAFF
>TRBJ1-3|TRBV19|.|.
TGTGCCAGTAGTATCAGTGCCGGAAACACCATATATTTT
CASSISAGNTIYF
>TRBJ2-7|TRBV7-6|TRBD1|.
TGTGCCAGCAGCTTACAACAGGGGGCATACGAGCAGTACTTC
CASSLQQGAYEQYF
>TRBJ2-7|TRBV7-8|.|.
TGTGCCAGCAGCTTAGTTCACAGCCCCTACGAGCAGTACTTC
CASSLVHSPYEQYF
>TRBJ1-1|TRBV19|TRBD1|.
TGTGCCAGTAGTATAGATCAGGGGACAGGGACAGCTTTCTTT
CASSIDQGTGTAFF
>TRBJ1-2|TRBV5-1|.|.
TGCGCCAGCGGTCCGGGACACATAAACTATGGCTACACCTTC
CASGPGHINYGYTF
>TRBJ1-1|TRBV30|.|.
TGTGCCTGGAGGCACCGGGACCGAGCGGGTGAAGCTTTCTTT
CAWRHRDRAGEAFF
>TRBJ1-2|TRBV2|.|once
TGTGCCAGCAGGGGAGAGTCGGAAAACTATGGCTACACCTTC
CASRGESENYGYTF